This is a list of T cell receptor beta chains from one sample in a study of blood T cells in healthy people across ages. One entry per CDR3 protein, called by TCRdb with MiXCR from the 5' RACE reads. The repertoire holds fewer than 2,000,000 distinct CDR3 sequences, with about two fifths as singletons. Sequencing used blood. All receptors come from a human donor in good health. Both conserved end residues are part of each CDR3. The D gene is left open where the match is weak. Size tells how often a clone was seen (once, few, many) or the class of an expanded clone, and some rows leave it out.

many | TRBJ2-7 | NA | TRBV4-3 | TGCGCCAGCAGCCAAGAACTTACAGGGTCCTCCGAGCAGTACTTC | CASSQELTGSSEQYF
NA | TRBJ1-1 | NA | TRBV5-1 | TGCGCCAGCAGGTCGACAGTGCTGAACACTGAAGCTTTCTTT | CASRSTVLNTEAFF
many | TRBJ2-1 | TRBD2 | TRBV3-1 | TGTGCCAGCAGCCGCGACGGGACTAGCGGGGAGCAGTTCTTC | CASSRDGTSGEQFF
NA | TRBJ1-1 | NA | TRBV12-5 | TGTGCTAGTGGTTTGAAAGGGTCTGGGGACACTGAAGCTTTCTTT | CASGLKGSGDTEAFF
once | TRBJ2-3 | NA | TRBV5-1 | TGCGCCAGCAGCCCTACTAGTAGGAACACAGATACGCAGTATTTT | CASSPTSRNTDTQYF
few | TRBJ1-1 | NA | TRBV9 | TGTGCCAGCACCCCCGGGCAGCAGAACACTGAAGCTTTCTTT | CASTPGQQNTEAFF
NA | TRBJ2-7 | TRBD1 | TRBV25-1 | TGTGCCAGCAGTGAATTCCGGACAGGGCGCTACGAGCAGTACTTC | CASSEFRTGRYEQYF
NA | TRBJ1-2 | TRBD1 | TRBV6-1 | TGTGCCAGCAATTCCCGGGACAGGTATGCCTATGGCTACACCTTC | CASNSRDRYAYGYTF
NA | TRBJ1-3 | NA | TRBV12-3/TRBV12-4 | TGTGCCAGCAGTTTATTATTTGGTCCTGGAAACACCATATATTTT | CASSLLFGPGNTIYF
NA | TRBJ2-3 | NA | TRBV10-3 | TGTGCCATCAGTGAGTCGGTGGGTAGCACAGATACGCGGTATTTT | CAISESVGSTDTRYF
NA | TRBJ2-1 | NA | TRBV7-2 | TGTGCCAGCAGCTCCAGGAAGGGGCCCTCCTACGAGCAGTTCTTC | CASSSRKGPSYEQFF
NA | TRBJ2-3 | TRBD2 | TRBV28 | TGTGCCAGCAGTTTCCAACTAGCGGGGGGGATAAGAAGCACAGATACGCAGTATTTT | CASSFQLAGGIRSTDTQYF
NA | TRBJ2-7 | TRBD2 | TRBV20-1 | TGCAGTGCTAGCGCCCCGACTAGCGGGGTCGCCTACGAGCAGTACTTC | CSASAPTSGVAYEQYF
few | TRBJ2-1 | NA | TRBV5-1 | TGCGCCAGCAGCGACCAGGGCAATGAGCAGTTCTTC | CASSDQGNEQFF
few | TRBJ2-3 | NA | TRBV20-1 | TGCAGTGCTAGCGTCCGGGGCGGAGATACGCAGTATTTT | CSASVRGGDTQYF
NA | TRBJ2-2 | NA | TRBV20-1 | TGCAGTGCTAGAACAGGGACCGGGGAGCTGTTTTTT | CSARTGTGELFF
NA | TRBJ2-2 | NA | TRBV15 | TGTGCCACCAGCAGAGACCTTTCCGACACCGGGGAGCTGTTTTTT | CATSRDLSDTGELFF
NA | TRBJ1-2 | TRBD1 | TRBV10-3 | TGTGCCGACTCCGCGGACAGGGACATCTATGGCTACACCTTC | CADSADRDIYGYTF
NA | TRBJ1-2 | TRBD1 | TRBV20-1 | TGCAGTGCGATTCGACAGGGTCACTATGGCTACACCTTC | CSAIRQGHYGYTF
NA | TRBJ1-1 | NA | TRBV27 | TGTGCCAGCAGTTTAGGATTAGGGGGGGAAGCTTTCTTT | CASSLGLGGEAFF
NA | TRBJ2-7 | TRBD2 | TRBV6-2/TRBV6-3 | TGTGCCGGGCGGACTAGCGGGGGGCGCGAGCAGTACTTC | CAGRTSGGREQYF
few | TRBJ2-3 | TRBD2 | TRBV2 | TGTGCCAGCAGCCCCTTAGGAAGCGGGGCGAGCACAGATACGCAGTATTTT | CASSPLGSGASTDTQYF
few | TRBJ2-1 | TRBD2 | TRBV10-3 | TGTGCCATCAGTGAGTCGCTAGCGGGGGTCCAGAATGAGCAGTTCTTC | CAISESLAGVQNEQFF
NA | TRBJ2-3 | NA | TRBV5-1 | TGCGCCAGCAGCTTGTCAGGGCCTCGCACAGATACGCAGTATTTT | CASSLSGPRTDTQYF
NA | TRBJ2-4 | NA | TRBV6-2/TRBV6-3 | TGTGCCAGCAGCTGGGGGACTCGGACATCTATGCCAAACATTCAGTACTTC | CASSWGTRTSMPNIQYF
NA | TRBJ2-7 | NA | TRBV19 | TGTGCCAGTACCGATACAGGGTCCTACGAGCAGTACTTC | CASTDTGSYEQYF
few | TRBJ2-6 | NA | TRBV10-3 | TGTGCCATCAGTGATAGCTCTGGGGCCAACGTCCTGACTTTC | CAISDSSGANVLTF
NA | TRBJ2-1 | NA | TRBV20-1 | TGCAGTGCTAGGGACCCACGGAGCTCCTACAATGAGCAGTTCTTC | CSARDPRSSYNEQFF
few | TRBJ1-1 | NA | TRBV12-5 | TGTGCTAGCCGAGGGACGAACACTGAAGCTTTCTTT | CASRGTNTEAFF
NA | TRBJ1-4 | NA | TRBV7-6 | TGTGCCAGCAGCTTAGTGGGGTCGGCTAATGAAAAACTGTTTTTT | CASSLVGSANEKLFF
NA | TRBJ2-3 | TRBD2 | TRBV11-2 | TGTGCCAGCAGCTACTCGGGGGGGCCGATAGATACGCAGTATTTT | CASSYSGGPIDTQYF
NA | TRBJ1-5 | NA | TRBV7-2 | TGTGCCAGCACCATCATGGGGGGGAGGAGCAATCAGCCCCAGCATTTT | CASTIMGGRSNQPQHF
NA | TRBJ1-2 | NA | TRBV5-1 | TGCGCCAGCAGCTTGGGCATGACGAAGGACTATGGCTACACCTTC | CASSLGMTKDYGYTF
NA | TRBJ2-1 | TRBD1 | TRBV5-6 | TGTGCCAGCAGCCCCCAATTCCGGACAGGTTTTACCTACAATGAGCAGTTCTTC | CASSPQFRTGFTYNEQFF
few | TRBJ1-2 | NA | TRBV7-2 | TGTGCCAGCAGCTTAGGTCTTGGGACCGGCGAGAGCTACACCTTC | CASSLGLGTGESYTF
NA | TRBJ2-7 | TRBD1 | TRBV19 | TGTGCCAGTAGTCCTCAGGGGGCTCTGGACGAGCAGTACTTC | CASSPQGALDEQYF
NA | TRBJ2-1 | TRBD1 | TRBV4-3 | TGCGCCAGCAGCCAAGATTACGTAGTGGGACAGGGGGCAATATTGAACGGGCGGCAGTTCTTC | CASSQDYVVGQGAILNGRQFF
few | TRBJ1-1 | NA | TRBV7-2 | TGTGCCAGCAGCCGCGGCATCTACACTGAAGCTTTCTTT | CASSRGIYTEAFF
NA | TRBJ1-4 | NA | TRBV3-1 | TGTGCCAGCAGCCAAGATCCATCAGCAGCGGGTGAAAAACTGTTTTTT | CASSQDPSAAGEKLFF
NA | TRBJ2-1 | NA | TRBV24-1 | TGTGCCACCAGTGCCCTAGTTAGAGCCGATGAGCAGTTCTTC | CATSALVRADEQFF
NA | TRBJ1-5 | TRBD1 | TRBV6-5 | TGTGCCAGCAGTGCCGGGACAGGGGTAAGACAGCCCCAGCATTTT | CASSAGTGVRQPQHF
few | TRBJ2-4 | TRBD1 | TRBV28 | TGTGCCAGCAGTTTAAACAGGGGACGGGGTGATAAGTGGAACATTCAGTACTTC | CASSLNRGRGDKWNIQYF
NA | TRBJ2-7 | TRBD1 | TRBV2 | TGTGCCAGCAAAACCCTACAGGGGAGCTCCTACGAGCAGTACTTC | CASKTLQGSSYEQYF
once | TRBJ2-1 | NA | TRBV6-6 | TGTGCCAGCAGGGGGACGACGGCCAGCTCCTACAATGAGCAGTTCTTC | CASRGTTASSYNEQFF
few | TRBJ2-5 | NA | TRBV12-3/TRBV12-4 | TGTGCCAGCAGTCCCAGGGGTTGGCGGGAGACCCAGTACTTC | CASSPRGWRETQYF
few | TRBJ2-5 | TRBD2 | TRBV9 | TGTGCCAGCAGCACTGGACTAGGTCGAAGATCGGAGGCCCAGTACTTC | CASSTGLGRRSEAQYF
NA | TRBJ2-3 | TRBD2 | TRBV7-8 | TGTGCCTCCCGGGCCAGCGGGGGGCTATCGGAGCAGTATTTT | CASRASGGLSEQYF
NA | TRBJ2-1 | TRBD1 | TRBV4-3 | TGCGCCAGCAGCCATTCCGGGACAGGGGGTCTCTATGAGCAGTTCTTC | CASSHSGTGGLYEQFF
NA | TRBJ1-4 | NA | TRBV15 | TGTGTCACCAGCAGAGAACGGCTACTGCAAGAAAAACTGTTTTTT | CVTSRERLLQEKLFF
NA | TRBJ2-1 | TRBD2 | TRBV7-3 | TGTGCCAGCAGTTGGAGCGGGGGGGGATACAATGAGCAGTTCTTC | CASSWSGGGYNEQFF
NA | TRBJ1-6 | NA | TRBV7-2 | TGTGCCAGCAGCTCCTACTCCTTGGCCCTCCACTTT | CASSSYSLALHF
few | TRBJ2-1 | TRBD1 | TRBV6-2/TRBV6-3 | TGTGCCAGCGGGACAGGCTCCTACAATGAGCAGTTCTTC | CASGTGSYNEQFF
NA | TRBJ2-7 | TRBD1 | TRBV25-1 | TGTGCCAGCAGTGTATGGACAGGGAGCACCTACGAGCAGTACTTC | CASSVWTGSTYEQYF
few | TRBJ2-1 | NA | TRBV15 | TGTGCCGCCAGGGGGTTGAGGAGGGACAATGAGCAGTTCTTC | CAARGLRRDNEQFF
many | TRBJ2-7 | TRBD1 | TRBV29-1 | TGCAGCGCTTGGACAGGGGGCTCCTACGAGCAGTACTTC | CSAWTGGSYEQYF
few | TRBJ2-1 | NA | TRBV6-6 | TGTGCCAGCAGTCGACAGTTCACCTACAATGAGCAGTTCTTC | CASSRQFTYNEQFF
few | TRBJ2-7 | NA | TRBV19 | TGTGCCAGTGGACGGGACCTTCCCTACGAGCAGTACTTC | CASGRDLPYEQYF
once | TRBJ1-1 | NA | TRBV30 | TGTGCCTGGATGGGCAGCCAGATAACACTGAACGCTTTCTTT | CAWMGSQITLNAFF
few | TRBJ2-7 | NA | TRBV12-3/TRBV12-4 | TGTGCCAGCATCGGGGGAGAGCAGTACTTC | CASIGGEQYF
NA | TRBJ2-1 | NA | TRBV7-2 | TGTGCCAGCAGCGTAGGCCCGGCAGGGCAGTTCTTC | CASSVGPAGQFF